This T cell receptor beta chain was identified in a study of beta chain features in type 1 diabetes. General study findings and limits: Among patients with Type 1 diabetes, TCRB CDR3s were moderately but significantly shorter in every one of the four CD4+ subsets.

Expressed TCRB transcripts were sequenced because the isolated RNA had all been reverse transcribed beforehand. Using immunoSEQ multiplex PCR, the repertoire was profiled, and TCRdb retains in-frame clones only, with some absent. The top ten hold roughly 0.7% of the sample, which has roughly 70,000 clones, more than 45% seen once. For this clone: No antigen is known for it.

Germline CDR1 reads SNHLY; CDR2 reads FYNNEI. CDR3 size: 13 residues. With 8 bases removed from V and 3 bases from J, the gap between germline ends came to 13 bases. The J gene is TRBJ1-2, the V gene TRBV2, with a possible D match to TRBD1 (6 bases). The sequence was obtained from a man in his thirties or forties with type 1 diabetes. Material: central memory CD4+ T cells from blood. CDR3 nucleotide sequence: TGTGCCAGCGGAAACAGGGATGACTATGGCTACACCTTC. Encoded protein: CASGNRDDYGYTF.